These T cell receptor beta chains were read from a single sample in a study of blood T cells in healthy people across ages. TCRdb re-analysed the 5' RACE reads in MiXCR, keeping a single row per CDR3 protein. The table lists 730,000 or so distinct CDR3 sequences, roughly 43% of them singletons, with around 32% in the top ten. The sample taken for sequencing was blood. The receptors were gathered from a man older than 75 in good health. CDR3s include the opening cysteine and the closing phenylalanine or tryptophan. Fields, in order: CDR3 length, J gene, V gene, CDR3 protein.

>16|TRBJ1-6|TRBV4-1
CASSQDGTARISPLHF
>13|TRBJ2-7|TRBV6-5
CASSDRRGYEQYF
>12|TRBJ2-5|TRBV20-1
CSARSPQGTQYF
>15|TRBJ2-1|TRBV12-3/TRBV12-4
CASSRGTGVVNEQFF
>13|TRBJ2-2|TRBV29-1
CSVAGQNTGELFF
>12|TRBJ1-2|TRBV20-1
CSAWDRGRDYTF
>14|TRBJ2-7|TRBV30
CAWTPGQISYEQYF
>14|TRBJ1-2|TRBV11-3
CASIWQGANYGHTF
>18|TRBJ2-5|TRBV5-6
CASSRLTSGGARSWEQYF
>16|TRBJ2-1|TRBV28
CASSSRLAGGINEQFF
>14|TRBJ2-1|TRBV4-2
CASSQKLAGNEQFF
>14|TRBJ2-1|TRBV6-5
CASSYRGANSEQFF
>15|TRBJ1-1|TRBV4-3
CASSQVRDGGAEAFF
>14|TRBJ2-5|TRBV3-1
CASSRLAVQETQYF
>14|TRBJ1-4|TRBV5-1
CASSFGDEGEKLFF
>14|TRBJ1-2|TRBV7-6
CASSNRQGAGGYTF
>14|TRBJ1-2|TRBV27
CASSPFEGHYGYTF
>13|TRBJ2-7|TRBV16
CASSLQGETELYF
>15|TRBJ2-3|TRBV10-3
CAISERGEAADTQYF
>13|TRBJ1-2|TRBV3-1
CASSQDTGGLPTF
>15|TRBJ2-2|TRBV20-1
CSARPSGRSTGELFF
>16|TRBJ2-1|TRBV7-2
CASSHGKRTRSNEQFF
>16|TRBJ2-3|TRBV3-1
CASSQDMPSGADTQYF
>17|TRBJ2-7|TRBV6-2/TRBV6-3
CASSYPHRRGFLYEQYF
>11|TRBJ2-7|TRBV29-1
CSVGQVYEQYF
>14|TRBJ1-2|TRBV29-1
CSVSTGRGRYGYTF
>15|TRBJ2-4|TRBV5-1
CASSLDGTDKNIQYF
>13|TRBJ2-7|TRBV10-3
CAIRPSGIGEQYF
>18|TRBJ2-3|TRBV5-1
CASSSTASGGESTDTQYF
>16|NA|TRBV5-4
CASSWEGGALGETQYF
>14|NA|TRBV20-1
CSARQGRELIEQYF
>15|TRBJ2-4|TRBV5-1
CASSLAGTGRNIQYF
>15|TRBJ2-3|TRBV7-2
CANSLGVQSTDTQYF
>16|TRBJ2-5|TRBV6-5
CASSYSSGGPGLDQYF
>14|TRBJ2-7|TRBV20-1
CSAPVGRVGDEQYF
>14|TRBJ2-5|TRBV6-5
CASSYSKREETQYF